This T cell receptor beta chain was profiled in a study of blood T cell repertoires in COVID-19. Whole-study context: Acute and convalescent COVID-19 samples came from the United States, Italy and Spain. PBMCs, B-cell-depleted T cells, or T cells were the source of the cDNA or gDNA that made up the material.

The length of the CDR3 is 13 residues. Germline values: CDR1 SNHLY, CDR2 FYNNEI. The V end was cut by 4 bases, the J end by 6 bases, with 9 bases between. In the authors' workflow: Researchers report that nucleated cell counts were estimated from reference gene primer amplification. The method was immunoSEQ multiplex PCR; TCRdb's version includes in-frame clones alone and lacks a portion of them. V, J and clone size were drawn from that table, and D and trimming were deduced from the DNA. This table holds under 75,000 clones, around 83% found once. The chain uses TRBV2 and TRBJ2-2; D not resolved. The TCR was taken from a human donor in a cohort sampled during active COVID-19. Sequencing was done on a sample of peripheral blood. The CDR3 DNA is TGTGCCAGCAGTGGGTACCGGGCCGGGGAGCTGTTTTTT. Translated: CASSGYRAGELFF. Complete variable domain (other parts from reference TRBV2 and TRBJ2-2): EPEVTQTPSHQVTQMGQEVILRCVPISNHLYFYWYRQILGQKVEFLVSFYNNEISEKSEIFDDQFSVERPDGSNFTLKIRSTKLEDSAMYFCASSGYRAGELFFGEGSRLTVL.